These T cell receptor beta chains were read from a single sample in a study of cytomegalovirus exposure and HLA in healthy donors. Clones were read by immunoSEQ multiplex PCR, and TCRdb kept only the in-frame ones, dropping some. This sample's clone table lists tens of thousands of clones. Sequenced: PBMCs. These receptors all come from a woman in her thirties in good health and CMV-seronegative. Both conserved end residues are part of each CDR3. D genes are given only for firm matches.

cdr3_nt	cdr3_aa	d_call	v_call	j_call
TGTGCCAGCAGTGGTTCGGGACAGACCAATCAGCCCCAGCATTTT	CASSGSGQTNQPQHF	TRBD1	TRBV2	TRBJ1-5
TGTGCCAGCACCCACAGGGGAGCTAATGAAAAACTGTTTTTT	CASTHRGANEKLFF	TRBD1	TRBV6-5	TRBJ1-4
TGTGCCAGCAGCGCCCCTAGCGCCTACTACGAGCAGTACTTC	CASSAPSAYYEQYF	.	TRBV2	TRBJ2-7
TGCGCCAGCAGCCCTAATTGGGCTAGCGCGGGGTACGAGCAGTACTTC	CASSPNWASAGYEQYF	.	TRBV4-1	TRBJ2-7
TGTGCCATCAGGCCTCACGCGGGACAGGTATACGAGCAGTACTTC	CAIRPHAGQVYEQYF	TRBD1	TRBV10-3	TRBJ2-7
TGCAGCGATGAGACAGGGGTAATGGCCGGTGAAGCTTTCTTT	CSDETGVMAGEAFF	TRBD1	TRBV29-1	TRBJ1-1
TGTGCCAGCAGTATCGACAGTTTTAATGAAAAACTGTTTTTT	CASSIDSFNEKLFF	.	TRBV4-2	TRBJ1-4
TGTGCCATCGCCCTAGACAGTAACTATGGCTACACCTTC	CAIALDSNYGYTF	.	TRBV10-3	TRBJ1-2
TGTGCCTGGAGTGTGGCAACAGGGAATTCCGATACGCAGTATTTT	CAWSVATGNSDTQYF	.	TRBV30	TRBJ2-3
TGTGCCGGTGTGGCGGGGAGCACAGATACGCAGTATTTT	CAGVAGSTDTQYF	.	TRBV30	TRBJ2-3
TGTGCCAGCTCACCACTGACGCCAGGGGGATCTGAGGCTTATGGCTACACCTTC	CASSPLTPGGSEAYGYTF	TRBD1	TRBV18	TRBJ1-2
TGTGCCAGCAGTTACCGCCAGCGACCTAACTATGGCTACACCTTC	CASSYRQRPNYGYTF	.	TRBV6-5	TRBJ1-2
TGTGCCAGCAGTTTCTCTTCCTTAGCGGGGGGGTTAGATGAGCAGTTCTTC	CASSFSSLAGGLDEQFF	TRBD2	TRBV28	TRBJ2-1
TGCGCCAGCAGTGAGAGCCTCACTGAAGCTTTCTTT	CASSESLTEAFF	.	TRBV10-2	TRBJ1-1
TGTGCCAGTAGTGCCCTTACTAACTACGAGCAGTACTTC	CASSALTNYEQYF	.	TRBV19	TRBJ2-7
TGTGCCAGCAGAAAATCGACAGGGAACTATGGCTACACCTTC	CASRKSTGNYGYTF	TRBD1	TRBV2	TRBJ1-2
TGTGCCATCAGCAATACGCTAAGTGGTTCGGGGACCCAGTACTTC	CAISNTLSGSGTQYF	.	TRBV10-3	TRBJ2-5
TGTGCCAGCAGTTATCTTTCAACTAATGAAAAACTGTTTTTT	CASSYLSTNEKLFF	.	TRBV28	TRBJ1-4
TGTGCCAGCAGATCTTCCGGGACAGGTTACAATGAGCAGTTCTTC	CASRSSGTGYNEQFF	TRBD1	TRBV28	TRBJ2-1
TGTGCCAGCAGTTACTCATGGGGGGGCCAAGAGACCCAGTACTTC	CASSYSWGGQETQYF	TRBD2	TRBV6-5	TRBJ2-5
TGTGCCAGCAGCTCGACTAGCGGGGGAGAGACCCAGTACTTC	CASSSTSGGETQYF	TRBD2	TRBV5-4	TRBJ2-5
TGTGCCTGGAGTCCCACGGCGGCTTTCCGGTACTTC	CAWSPTAAFRYF	.	TRBV30	TRBJ2-7
TGTGCCAGCAGGGCAGGGGTCACCGGGGAGCTGTTTTTT	CASRAGVTGELFF	.	TRBV9	TRBJ2-2
TGTGCCAGCAGTTACAATATGGCCAGCGGGGAGCTGTTTTTT	CASSYNMASGELFF	.	TRBV6-5	TRBJ2-2
TGCGCCAGCAGCCAATCTTCTAGCGGCTCCTACGAGCAGTACTTC	CASSQSSSGSYEQYF	TRBD2	TRBV4-1	TRBJ2-7
TGTGCCAGCAGCTCTTCGGGACTAGCGGGAGTTTTTCACACAGATACGCAGTATTTT	CASSSSGLAGVFHTDTQYF	TRBD2	TRBV7-6	TRBJ2-3
TGTGCCAGCAGCTACGGACAGGATCAGCCCCAGCATTTT	CASSYGQDQPQHF	TRBD1	TRBV5-6	TRBJ1-5
TGTGCCAGCATTACCGGGACACGTAATTCACCCCTCCACTTT	CASITGTRNSPLHF	.	TRBV28	TRBJ1-6
TGCGCCAGCAGCCCGGGACTAGCGGGATCCCCCTACGAGCAGTACTTC	CASSPGLAGSPYEQYF	TRBD2	TRBV4-1	TRBJ2-7
TGTGCCTGGAGCGGGGACAGGGGCGCAACCTCCTACGAGCAGTACTTC	CAWSGDRGATSYEQYF	TRBD1	TRBV30	TRBJ2-7
TGTGCCAGCACCCTAGGTGCGCCGGGGAGTGGGGAGACCCAGTACTTC	CASTLGAPGSGETQYF	.	TRBV7-2	TRBJ2-5
TGTGCCAGCAGTGAAAAGACAGGGACTGGCTACACCTTC	CASSEKTGTGYTF	TRBD1	TRBV6-1	TRBJ1-2
TGTGCCAGTTTTACGGCGGGACGGAACACCGGGGAGCTGTTTTTT	CASFTAGRNTGELFF	.	TRBV7-2	TRBJ2-2
TGTGCCAGCAGCGTACGGGAAAAACTGTTTTTT	CASSVREKLFF	.	TRBV9	TRBJ1-4
TGTGCCAGCAGTCACACCGGGACAGGGGATTCACCCCTCCACTTT	CASSHTGTGDSPLHF	TRBD1	TRBV6-4	TRBJ1-6
TGCGCCAGCAGCTTGGACCCGGGACAGGCAAAGGGCTACACCTTC	CASSLDPGQAKGYTF	TRBD1	TRBV5-1	TRBJ1-2
TGTGCCACCTTGACAGGAAACTATGGCTACACCTTC	CATLTGNYGYTF	.	TRBV6-5	TRBJ1-2
TGTGCCAGCAGCCCTGGTAGGGAGCGGGAAAAGACCCAGTACTTC	CASSPGREREKTQYF	TRBD2	TRBV5-4	TRBJ2-5
TGTGCCAGCAGTTCAGGTTTGTTAGAAGCTTTCTTT	CASSSGLLEAFF	.	TRBV6-5	TRBJ1-1
TGTGCCAGCAGCCTCCAAGACAGGGGGCAGGATGAAGCTTTCTTT	CASSLQDRGQDEAFF	TRBD1	TRBV4-2	TRBJ1-1